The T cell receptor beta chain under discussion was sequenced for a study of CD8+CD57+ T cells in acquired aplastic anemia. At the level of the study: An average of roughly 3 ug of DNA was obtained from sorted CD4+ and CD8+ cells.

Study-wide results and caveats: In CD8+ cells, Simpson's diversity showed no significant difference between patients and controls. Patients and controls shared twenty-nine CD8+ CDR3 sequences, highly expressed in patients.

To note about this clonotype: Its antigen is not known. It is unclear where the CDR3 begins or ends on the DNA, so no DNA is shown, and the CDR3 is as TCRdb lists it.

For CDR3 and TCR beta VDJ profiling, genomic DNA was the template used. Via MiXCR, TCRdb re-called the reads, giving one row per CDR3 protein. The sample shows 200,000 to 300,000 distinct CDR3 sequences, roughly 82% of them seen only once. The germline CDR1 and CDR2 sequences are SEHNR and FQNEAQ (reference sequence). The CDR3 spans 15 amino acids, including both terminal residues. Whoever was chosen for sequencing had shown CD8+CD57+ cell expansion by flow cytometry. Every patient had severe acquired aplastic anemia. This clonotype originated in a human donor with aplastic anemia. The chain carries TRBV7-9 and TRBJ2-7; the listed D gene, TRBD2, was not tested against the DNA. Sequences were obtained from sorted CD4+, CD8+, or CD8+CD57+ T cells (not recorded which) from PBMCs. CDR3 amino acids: CASSVARGTPYVEYV.